Included here is one TCR beta chain sequence, with context. Using immunoSEQ multiplex PCR, the repertoire was profiled, and TCRdb retains in-frame clones only, with some absent. The sample has 55,000 to 85,000 clones, less than 95% seen once. The sample comes from a study of T cell changes during pregnancy in multiple sclerosis. V was cut by 2 bases and J by 7 bases, with 6 bases left in between. Germline V gives CDR1 LNHNV, CDR2 YYDKDF (reference sequence). The CDR3 runs 13 residues. This TCR was sampled from a female donor with multiple sclerosis, enrolled in a pregnancy study. The rearrangement joins TRBV15 to TRBJ1-6; D gene unclear. The source was peripheral blood, collected in the third trimester of pregnancy. CDR3 sequence (DNA): TGTGCCACCAGCAGAAGCGTCAATTCACCCCTCCACTTT. Translated, it gives CATSRSVNSPLHF. The complete variable domain, with remaining parts taken from reference TRBV15 and TRBJ1-6, reads DAMVIQNPRYQVTQFGKPVTLSCSQTLNHNVMYWYQQKSSQAPKLLFHYYDKDFNNEADTPDNFQSRRPNTSFCFLDIRSPGLGDTAMYLCATSRSVNSPLHFGNGTRLTVT.